This note documents a single TCR beta chain sequence. The data belong to a study of blood T cell repertoires in COVID-19. Study in general: From T cells, B-cell-depleted T cells, or PBMCs came the material, which was cDNA or gDNA.

The CDR3 runs 16 residues. CDR1 and CDR2 (germline): SGHTA, FQGNSA. V gave up 1 base and J gave up 7 bases, with 19 bases separating them. Authors' processing steps: Amplification of reference gene primers provided the estimated nucleated cell counts. Libraries were prepared by immunoSEQ multiplex PCR; TCRdb keeps only in-frame clonotypes and omits some of them. V, J and clone size are taken as reported in that table, and D and trimming were inferred from the DNA itself. Of fewer than 150,000 clones listed, about 91% are singletons. Material for sequencing was peripheral blood. The rearrangement joins TRBV7-2 to TRBJ1-2; D unresolved. This sequence was found in a human donor in a cohort sampled during active COVID-19. The CDR3 DNA sequence: TGTGCCAGCAGCTTAGTTCGGGGTGGATCCGTTTCTGGCTACACCTTC. This encodes CASSLVRGGSVSGYTF.